This is a list of T cell receptor beta chains from one sample in a study of CD8 T cells in Susac syndrome. TCRdb re-analysed the immunoSEQ multiplex PCR reads in MiXCR, keeping a single row per CDR3 protein. Among around 150,000 distinct CDR3 sequences, about 94% were seen once, and the ten largest hold approximately 0.25%. Specimen: CD8+ T cells from PBMCs. The receptors were sampled from a human donor in good health. CDR3s include the opening cysteine and the closing phenylalanine or tryptophan. A D gene is named only where the DNA matches it firmly. Size values are once, few and many counts, or a class for expanded clones, and some rows have none.

d_call,v_call,clone_size,j_call,cdr3_aa,cdr3_nt
.,TRBV29-1,few,TRBJ2-7,CSVEDRGDEQYF,TGCAGCGTTGAAGACAGGGGTGACGAGCAGTACTTC
.,TRBV28,.,TRBJ2-3,CASQLASDTQYF,TGTGCCAGCCAGCTAGCGTCAGATACGCAGTATTTT
.,TRBV27,.,TRBJ2-1,CASSYGNNEQFF,TGTGCCAGCAGTTACGGGAACAATGAGCAGTTCTTC
TRBD2,TRBV11-1,.,TRBJ2-1,CASSPRTSGSNVEQFF,TGTGCCAGCAGCCCTAGGACTAGCGGGAGTAATGTGGAGCAGTTCTTC
TRBD1,TRBV19,.,TRBJ2-3,CASSASRDRGRDTQYF,TGTGCCAGTAGTGCCTCCCGGGACAGGGGGCGCGATACGCAGTATTTT
.,TRBV6-5,.,TRBJ2-2,CASSYIDNGELFF,TGTGCCAGCAGTTACATTGATAACGGGGAGCTGTTTTTT
.,TRBV4-1,.,TRBJ2-1,CASSRGTTYNEQFF,TGCGCCAGCAGCAGGGGGACCACTTACAATGAGCAGTTCTTC
.,TRBV29-1,once,TRBJ2-6,CSVRGVEANVLTF,TGCAGCGTTCGAGGGGTTGAGGCCAACGTCCTGACTTTC
TRBD2,TRBV19,.,TRBJ2-7,CASSIGLANYEQYF,TGTGCCAGTAGTATCGGACTAGCTAACTACGAGCAGTACTTC
.,TRBV15,.,TRBJ2-2,CATASETGELFF,TGTGCCACCGCCAGCGAAACCGGGGAGCTGTTTTTT
.,TRBV4-1,.,TRBJ1-5,CASSQGAALGGSNQPQHF,TGCGCCAGCAGCCAAGGAGCCGCGTTGGGGGGTAGCAATCAGCCCCAGCATTTT
.,TRBV3-1,.,TRBJ1-4,CATRSTDREKLFF,TGTGCCACCAGGAGTACAGATCGGGAAAAACTGTTTTTT
.,TRBV29-1,.,TRBJ2-3,CSGHDGLADTQYF,TGCAGCGGACACGACGGACTCGCAGATACGCAGTATTTT
.,TRBV7-9,.,TRBJ2-7,CASSSLVATYEQYF,TGTGCCAGCAGCTCCCTGGTCGCTACATACGAGCAGTACTTC
TRBD2,TRBV28,.,TRBJ2-7,CASSPRGGPYEQYF,TGTGCCAGCAGCCCTCGGGGGGGACCCTACGAGCAGTACTTC
TRBD2,TRBV13,once,TRBJ2-5,CASSSSGKIETQYF,TGTGCCAGCAGCTCTAGCGGGAAGATAGAGACCCAGTACTTC
.,TRBV29-1,.,TRBJ2-7,CSVPINDYEQYF,TGCAGCGTTCCTATCAACGATTACGAGCAGTACTTC
.,TRBV27,.,TRBJ2-5,CASSFLGSQETQYF,TGTGCCAGCAGTTTCCTCGGGTCACAAGAGACCCAGTACTTC
.,TRBV7-9,.,TRBJ2-1,CASNPRINEQFF,TGTGCCAGCAACCCGCGAATCAATGAGCAGTTCTTC
.,TRBV5-6,.,TRBJ2-1,CASSSSIGSEQFF,TGTGCCAGCAGCTCCTCCATAGGGAGTGAGCAGTTCTTC
.,TRBV9,.,TRBJ2-1,CASSVATAGEQFF,TGTGCCAGCAGCGTAGCTACTGCGGGTGAGCAGTTCTTC
TRBD2,TRBV12-5,once,TRBJ2-1,CASGTSGSYNEQFF,TGTGCTAGTGGTACTAGCGGGAGCTACAATGAGCAGTTCTTC
TRBD2,TRBV29-1,.,TRBJ2-2,CSAVTSGTGELFF,TGCAGCGCCGTGACTAGCGGGACCGGGGAGCTGTTTTTT
TRBD1,TRBV30,.,TRBJ2-5,CAWSGVTGNEETQYF,TGTGCCTGGAGTGGAGTGACAGGGAACGAAGAGACCCAGTACTTC
.,TRBV6-2/TRBV6-3,once,TRBJ2-6,CASVRGQTSGANVLTF,TGTGCCAGCGTTCGGGGACAAACCTCTGGGGCCAACGTCCTGACTTTC
TRBD2,TRBV2,.,TRBJ2-7,CASCRLAGDSYEQYF,TGTGCCAGCTGTCGACTAGCGGGAGACTCCTACGAGCAGTACTTC
.,TRBV28,once,TRBJ1-1,CAEAGVKNTEAFF,TGTGCCGAAGCGGGGGTAAAGAACACTGAAGCTTTCTTT
.,TRBV13,.,TRBJ2-1,CASSLGRRTAFFNEQFF,TGTGCCAGCAGCTTAGGCCGTCGGACAGCCTTTTTCAATGAGCAGTTCTTC
.,TRBV5-6,.,TRBJ2-5,CASSLRARRETQYF,TGTGCCAGCAGCCTCCGGGCCAGGCGAGAGACCCAGTACTTC
.,TRBV4-1,.,TRBJ2-3,CASSQVRSTQYF,TGCGCCAGCAGCCAAGTCCGGAGTACGCAGTATTTT
TRBD1,TRBV13,.,TRBJ2-7,CASSPTGFTYEQYF,TGTGCCAGCAGCCCGACAGGGTTTACCTACGAGCAGTACTTC
.,TRBV13,.,TRBJ2-7,CASSLGQWAVAYEQYF,TGTGCCAGCAGCTTAGGCCAGTGGGCAGTTGCATACGAGCAGTACTTC
.,TRBV27,.,TRBJ2-3,CASSLPGLTDTQYF,TGTGCCAGCAGTTTACCGGGGCTCACAGATACGCAGTATTTT
.,TRBV15,.,TRBJ2-7,CATSRESGQSSYEQYF,TGTGCCACCAGCAGAGAATCGGGACAAAGCTCCTACGAGCAGTACTTC
.,TRBV27,.,TRBJ2-1,CASSLHVGEQFF,TGTGCCAGCAGTCTTCATGTCGGTGAGCAGTTCTTC
TRBD2,TRBV11-2,.,TRBJ2-1,CASSFGGSSYNEQFF,TGTGCCAGCAGTTTCGGGGGGAGCTCCTACAATGAGCAGTTCTTC
TRBD1,TRBV28,.,TRBJ2-3,CASSLGQDTDTQYF,TGTGCCAGCAGTCTCGGACAGGACACAGATACGCAGTATTTT
.,TRBV12-3/TRBV12-4,once,TRBJ2-1,CASSLLSVRLTLGEQFF,TGTGCCAGCAGTTTACTTTCCGTGAGACTAACCCTTGGTGAGCAGTTCTTC
TRBD2,TRBV7-3,.,TRBJ2-1,CASSLYGSGRNEQFF,TGTGCCAGCAGCTTATACGGTAGCGGGAGGAATGAGCAGTTCTTC
.,TRBV7-9,.,TRBJ2-1,CASSLITVDYNEQFF,TGTGCCAGCAGCTTAATTACAGTGGACTACAATGAGCAGTTCTTC
.,TRBV29-1,.,TRBJ1-3,CSVVKGSGNTIYF,TGCAGCGTTGTAAAGGGTTCTGGAAACACCATATATTTT
.,TRBV29-1,.,TRBJ1-2,CSVEGGNGYTF,TGCAGCGTTGAAGGAGGGAACGGCTACACCTTC
TRBD2,TRBV27,.,TRBJ2-5,CASSPWTSAEETQYF,TGTGCCAGCAGTCCGTGGACTAGCGCTGAAGAGACCCAGTACTTC
.,TRBV9,.,TRBJ2-6,CASSVNDGGRDPSGANVLTF,TGTGCCAGCAGCGTAAACGATGGGGGCAGGGACCCCTCTGGGGCCAACGTCCTGACTTTC
.,TRBV13,.,TRBJ1-1,CASSTRTVNTEAFF,TGTGCCAGCAGCACTCGGACAGTGAACACTGAAGCTTTCTTT
.,TRBV4-3,.,TRBJ2-1,CASSQDLGIDNEQFF,TGCGCCAGCAGCCAAGATTTAGGGATTGACAATGAGCAGTTCTTC
TRBD1,TRBV30,.,TRBJ1-1,CAWIQGGELNTEAFF,TGTGCCTGGATCCAGGGGGGGGAGTTGAACACTGAAGCTTTCTTT
.,TRBV3-1,.,TRBJ2-1,CASSPEFSSYNEQFF,TGTGCCAGCAGCCCGGAATTTAGCTCCTACAATGAGCAGTTCTTC
.,TRBV6-5,once,TRBJ2-7,CASSYSLAYEQYF,TGTGCCAGCAGTTACTCCTTGGCCTACGAGCAGTACTTC
.,TRBV9,.,TRBJ1-1,CASSVVGANTEAFF,TGTGCCAGCAGCGTGGTCGGGGCGAACACTGAAGCTTTCTTT
.,TRBV9,.,TRBJ2-1,CASSGPGQPYNEQFF,TGTGCCAGCAGCGGCCCGGGACAACCGTACAATGAGCAGTTCTTC
TRBD2,TRBV20-1,.,TRBJ2-7,CSATGTSGIYEQYF,TGCAGTGCAACCGGGACTAGCGGAATCTACGAGCAGTACTTC
TRBD1,TRBV29-1,.,TRBJ1-4,CSVGQGAEKLFF,TGCAGCGTCGGACAGGGTGCTGAAAAACTGTTTTTT
.,TRBV28,.,TRBJ1-5,CASSFRGSNQPQHF,TGTGCCAGCAGTTTCCGGGGTAGCAATCAGCCCCAGCATTTT
.,TRBV27,.,TRBJ2-1,CASGPGTTSYNEQFF,TGTGCCAGCGGGCCCGGGACAACCTCCTACAATGAGCAGTTCTTC
.,TRBV27,.,TRBJ2-7,CASSLRMAYEQYF,TGTGCCAGCAGTTTAAGGATGGCCTACGAGCAGTACTTC
.,TRBV12-5,.,TRBJ2-5,CASVQGRGSQETQYF,TGTGCTAGTGTTCAAGGTCGGGGTAGCCAAGAGACCCAGTACTTC
.,TRBV9,.,TRBJ2-3,CASSVATGVDTQYF,TGTGCCAGCAGCGTAGCCACTGGGGTAGATACGCAGTATTTT
.,TRBV27,.,TRBJ2-1,CASSPYSNEQFF,TGTGCCAGCAGTCCCTACTCGAATGAGCAGTTCTTC